This T cell receptor (beta chain) was recorded in a study of cytomegalovirus exposure and HLA in healthy donors. Findings and caveats of the study: In a later analysis, productive TCRs from donors in an Asian-associated ancestry cluster reportedly carried fewer N-insertions than the cohort mean. It was approximately 160 TCR beta chains that were listed as cytomegalovirus-associated. TCR beta sequences reportedly predicted most subjects' HLA-A and HLA-B alleles accurately.

At the time of sampling, donors were nominally healthy, though unrecorded immune exposures were likely. As for this clone: The antigen is not known.

Germline CDR1 SEHNR, CDR2 FQNEAQ (reference sequence). This CDR3 is built from 15 residues. V lost 1 base and J lost 9, with 13 bases in between. Both 60 Vbeta primers and 13 Jbeta primers went into the PCR. Sequenced by immunoSEQ multiplex PCR; TCRdb stores in-frame clones only, minus some. The sample shows around 150,000 clones, 86% of them seen only once. Sequenced input: PBMCs. The chain has TRBV7-9 and TRBJ1-6, with a possible D match to TRBD1 (5 bases). This sequence was found in a woman under 30 in good health and CMV-seronegative. The CDR3 coding sequence is TGTGCCAGCAGCTTAGTGCAGGGATTAGGTTCACCCCTCCACTTT. This sequence encodes CASSLVQGLGSPLHF.